This T cell receptor beta chain was captured in a study of identical twins. Study-level points and caveats: Out-of-frame alpha sequences shared by twins were enriched for low generation probability. Abundant beta clonotypes from cord blood had fewer insertions, unlike memory repertoires, which showed none.

The CDR3 is 12 amino acids. Germline V gene lookup returns CDR1 MGHDK and CDR2 SYGVNS. V trimming: 10 bases; J trimming: 7 bases; junction bases outside the gene matches: 7. Template switching (which added a universal primer site) was used, and cDNA carried unique molecular identifiers. Using its own MiXCR run on the 5' RACE reads, TCRdb lists one record per CDR3 protein. The sample shows fewer than 250,000 distinct CDR3 sequences, approximately 9% of them seen only once. As regards this clonotype: Its specificity is not known.

Each donor (without exception) was a healthy Caucasian. V gene TRBV25-1 combines with J gene TRBJ1-2; 9 positions agree with TRBD1. The sequenced sample consisted of memory (CD45RO+) T cells sorted from blood. The source is a young woman in good health. The DNA for the CDR3 is TGTGCCACGAACAGGGGGCAGGCTGGCTACACCTTC. Its protein is CATNRGQAGYTF.